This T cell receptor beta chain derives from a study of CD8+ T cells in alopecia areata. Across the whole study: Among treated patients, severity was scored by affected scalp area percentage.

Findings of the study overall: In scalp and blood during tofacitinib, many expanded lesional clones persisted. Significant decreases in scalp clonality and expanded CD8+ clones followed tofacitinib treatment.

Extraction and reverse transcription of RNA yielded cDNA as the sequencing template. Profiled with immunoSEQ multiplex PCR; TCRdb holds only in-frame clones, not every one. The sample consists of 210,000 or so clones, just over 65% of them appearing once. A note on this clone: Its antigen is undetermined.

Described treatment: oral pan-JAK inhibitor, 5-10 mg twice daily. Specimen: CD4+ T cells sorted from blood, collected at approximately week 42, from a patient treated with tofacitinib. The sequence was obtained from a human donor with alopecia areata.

This CDR3 reads CASSVDVDTQYF. Written as DNA, the CDR3 is TGTGCCAGCAGCGTAGACGTGGATACGCAGTATTTT. The chain is built from TRBV9 and TRBJ2-3; D gene uncertain. Germline CDR1 and CDR2: SGDLS and YYNGEE. The CDR3 has 12 residues. The ends were cut back, 0 bases at V and 6 bases at J, with 5 bases in the middle.